This T cell receptor beta chain is from a study of blood T cell repertoires in COVID-19. Germline V gives CDR1 SGDLS, CDR2 YYNGEE. Trimming removed 0 bases at V and 10 bases at J, with 11 bases between. CDR3 size: 13 residues. Here immunoSEQ multiplex PCR was the method, and the copy in TCRdb shows in-frame clones only, minus some. This table has roughly 300,000 clones, roughly 85% appearing once. This TCR derives from a woman aged 50 to 60 who had recovered from COVID-19. V usage is TRBV9 and J usage is TRBJ2-1; no clear D gene. Sequenced: peripheral blood. The CDR3 sequence is CASSVDPSQEQFF. In DNA, the CDR3 is TGTGCCAGCAGCGTAGACCCCAGTCAGGAGCAGTTCTTC.